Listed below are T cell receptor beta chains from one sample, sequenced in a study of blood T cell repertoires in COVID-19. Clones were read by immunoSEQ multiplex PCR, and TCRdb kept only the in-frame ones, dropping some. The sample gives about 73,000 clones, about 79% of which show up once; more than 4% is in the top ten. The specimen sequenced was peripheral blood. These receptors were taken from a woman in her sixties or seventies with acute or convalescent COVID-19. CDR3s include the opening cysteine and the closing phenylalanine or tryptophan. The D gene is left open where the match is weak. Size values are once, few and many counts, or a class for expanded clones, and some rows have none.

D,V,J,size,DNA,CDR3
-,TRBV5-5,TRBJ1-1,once,TGTGCCAGCAGCTTGGGGGGAGTGGCCTTTAACACTGAAGCTTTCTTT,CASSLGGVAFNTEAFF
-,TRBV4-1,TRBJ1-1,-,TGCGCCAGCAGCCAGGGGGGATATAGGACTGAAGCTTTCTTT,CASSQGGYRTEAFF
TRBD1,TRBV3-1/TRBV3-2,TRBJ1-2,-,TGTGCCAGCAGCCGACGACCAGGGGGCAATGGCTACACCTTC,CASSRRPGGNGYTF
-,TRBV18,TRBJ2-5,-,TGTGCCAGCTCACAATTGGGGCTAAGGGAGACCCAGTACTTC,CASSQLGLRETQYF
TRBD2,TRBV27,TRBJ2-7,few,TGTGCCAGCAGCCCTAGCGGGTCGGGGACCTACGAGCAGTACTTC,CASSPSGSGTYEQYF
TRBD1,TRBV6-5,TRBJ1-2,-,TGTGCCAGCAGGACCGTCGGACAGGGTGTGGGCTACACCTTC,CASRTVGQGVGYTF
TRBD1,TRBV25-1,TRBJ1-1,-,TGTGCCAGCAGAGGACAGGGGAGAAACACTGAAGCTTTCTTT,CASRGQGRNTEAFF
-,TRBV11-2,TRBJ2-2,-,TGTGCCAGCAGCTTAGTACAGAACACCGGGGAGCTGTTTTTT,CASSLVQNTGELFF
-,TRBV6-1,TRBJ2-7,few,TGTGCCAGCAGTGACGGCGGGGGCGGTTCCTACGAGCAGTACTTC,CASSDGGGGSYEQYF
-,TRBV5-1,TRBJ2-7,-,TGCGCCAGCAGCCCGGGGTCTTACGAGCAGTACTTC,CASSPGSYEQYF
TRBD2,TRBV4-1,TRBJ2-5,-,TGCGCCAGCAGGGGTGGGACTAGCGGCGCCCAAGAGACCCAGTACTTC,CASRGGTSGAQETQYF
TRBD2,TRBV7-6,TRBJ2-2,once,TGTGCCAGCAGCTTTTTAGCGGGCACCGGGGAGCTGTTTTTT,CASSFLAGTGELFF
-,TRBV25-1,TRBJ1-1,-,TGTGCCAGCAAGGGGGGGGCGACTGAAGCTTTCTTT,CASKGGATEAFF
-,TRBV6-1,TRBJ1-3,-,TGTGCCAGCAGTGAAGCGCGGCAGGGAAACACCATATATTTT,CASSEARQGNTIYF
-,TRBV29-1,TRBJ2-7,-,TGCAGCGTTGAGGACTCTACCCGATCCGAGCAGTACTTC,CSVEDSTRSEQYF
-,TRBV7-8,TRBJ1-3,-,TGTGCCAGCCGGGGGGGGGCTTTCGGAAACACCATATATTTT,CASRGGAFGNTIYF
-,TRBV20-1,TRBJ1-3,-,TGCAGTGCTAGTATACAGGGCCGACGCTCTGGAAACACCATATATTTT,CSASIQGRRSGNTIYF
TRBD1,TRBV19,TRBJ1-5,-,TGTGCCAGCAAAGGGACAGGGGGCAATCAGCCCCAGCATTTT,CASKGTGGNQPQHF
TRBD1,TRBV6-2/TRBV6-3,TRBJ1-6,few,TGTGCCAGCAGCTTAACAGGGGGCAATTCACCCCTCCACTTT,CASSLTGGNSPLHF
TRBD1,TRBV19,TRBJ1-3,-,TGTGCCAGTAGTACACGACAGGGTAGCTCTGGAAACACCATATATTTT,CASSTRQGSSGNTIYF
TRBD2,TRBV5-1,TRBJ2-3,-,TGCGCCAGCAGTATAGTAGCGGGAAGCACAGATACGCAGTATTTT,CASSIVAGSTDTQYF
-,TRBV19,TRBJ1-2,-,TGTGCCAGTAGTATACTGCGGGGGCGCGACTATGGCTACACCTTC,CASSILRGRDYGYTF
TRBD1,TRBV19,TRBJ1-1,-,TGTGCCAGTAGTATTCTAACCGGGACAGGGAGGAACACTGAAGCTTTCTTT,CASSILTGTGRNTEAFF
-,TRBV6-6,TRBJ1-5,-,TGTGCCAGCAGTCCTTATTCGGACAGCAATAGCAATCAGCCCCAGCATTTT,CASSPYSDSNSNQPQHF
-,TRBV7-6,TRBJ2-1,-,TGTGCCAGCAGCAAACAGGGTTTAGGCGGGTTCGGTGAGCAGTTCTTC,CASSKQGLGGFGEQFF
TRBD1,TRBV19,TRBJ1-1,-,TGTGCCAGTAGGAAACAACAGGGGGCCAGCGGGAACACTGAAGCTTTCTTT,CASRKQQGASGNTEAFF
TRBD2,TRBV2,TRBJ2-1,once,TGTGCCAGCAGTTCTTCCGGGGGGGCCACCTACAATGAGCAGTTCTTC,CASSSSGGATYNEQFF
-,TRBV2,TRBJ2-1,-,TGTGCCAGCAGTGAAGAGGGGCCCTCCTACAATGAGCAGTTCTTC,CASSEEGPSYNEQFF
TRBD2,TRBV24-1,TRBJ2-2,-,TGTGCCGTGAGTAGCGGGAGGGCCGGGAACACCGGGGAGCTGTTTTTT,CAVSSGRAGNTGELFF
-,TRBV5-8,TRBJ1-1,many,TGTGCCAGCAACGGGGTTCAGCAGAACACTGAAGCTTTCTTT,CASNGVQQNTEAFF
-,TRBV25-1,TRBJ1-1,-,TGTGCCAGCAGTGAAGCAGAGGGGAGGGGTGAAGCTTTCTTT,CASSEAEGRGEAFF
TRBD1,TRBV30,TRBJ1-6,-,TGTGCCTGGAGCCGACGACGACAGGGGAATTCACCCCTCCACTTT,CAWSRRRQGNSPLHF
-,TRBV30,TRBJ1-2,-,TGTGCCTGGAGACGGAACTATGGAGGCTATGGCTACACCTTC,CAWRRNYGGYGYTF
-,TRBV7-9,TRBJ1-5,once,TGTGCCAGCAGCTCTGGAGTTAGCAATCAGCCCCAGCATTTT,CASSSGVSNQPQHF
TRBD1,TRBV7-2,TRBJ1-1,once,TGTGCCAGCAGCAGCGACAGGGTTGAAGCTTTCTTT,CASSSDRVEAFF
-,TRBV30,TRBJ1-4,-,TGTGCCTGGAATGGCAGGGAGGGTGAAAAACTGTTTTTT,CAWNGREGEKLFF
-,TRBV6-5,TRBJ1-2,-,TGTGCCAGCAGTTATGGCATCAACTATGGCTACACCTTC,CASSYGINYGYTF
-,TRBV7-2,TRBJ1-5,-,TGTGCCAGCAGCTTAGGTGGCAGGCGCAATCAGCCCCAGCATTTT,CASSLGGRRNQPQHF
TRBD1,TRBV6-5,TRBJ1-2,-,TGTGCCAGCCGACCAACAGGGGGCTATGGCTACACCTTC,CASRPTGGYGYTF
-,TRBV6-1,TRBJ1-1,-,TGTGCCAGCAGTGAACAGGGCCATACTGAAGCTTTCTTT,CASSEQGHTEAFF
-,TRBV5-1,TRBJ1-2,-,TGCGCCAGCAGCTACCCTGAGGGCGGGATCGGCTACACCTTC,CASSYPEGGIGYTF